In its sample, the clone carrying this TCR beta chain was seen many times. What it binds is unknown. Using its own MiXCR run on the 5' RACE reads, TCRdb lists one record per CDR3 protein. The sample contains 13,000 or so distinct CDR3 sequences, approximately 5.4% of which appear only once. This specimen belongs to a study of spatial heterogeneity in lung cancer. Background on the study: Sequencing consistently turned up more beta-chain sequences than alpha-chain sequences.

Described time point: sample taken at primary tumor resection. The roughly 68 donors had untreated early-stage non-small cell lung cancer. Study-wide results and limits: Tumor T cells had an estimated coverage that came to about 6.5% for alpha chains and 11% to 15% for beta chains. Tumor mutation counts were tracked by expanded intratumoral alpha and beta TCR counts.

Sample: lung tumor tissue, taken at surgery. This clonotype was sampled from a female donor with early-stage non-small cell lung cancer.

CDR3 nucleotides: TGCGCCAGCAGCTGGGCAGGGGCCGACGAGCAGTACTTC. This sequence encodes CASSWAGADEQYF. This rearrangement joins TRBV5-1 to TRBJ2-7; D is perhaps TRBD1 (6 bases). The CDR3 has 13 residues. Germline assignment: CDR1 SGHRS and CDR2 YFSETQ. The V end was cut by 3 bases, the J end by 5 bases, with 12 bases between.